The 8 T cell receptor beta chains below all came from one sample that was sequenced in a study of blood T cells in healthy people across ages. Then a second PCR, running roughly 7 to 11 cycles, was carried out with a sample-barcoded 5' primer and a J-beta primer mix. TCRdb passed the 5' RACE reads through MiXCR, listing each CDR3 protein once. The sample holds 850,000 to 1,000,000 distinct CDR3 sequences; roughly 43% are singletons and the top ten take roughly 13%. What was sequenced was blood. The receptor source for this set is a man aged 30 to 45 in good health.

This chain uses TRBV6-5 with TRBJ1-1, with D unresolved. Between the trimmed V and J ends, which lost 0 bases and 3 bases, there was a span of 8 bases. Germline V gene data show CDR1 as MNHEY and CDR2 as SVGAGI. The CDR3 runs to 14 residues. CDR3 in DNA: TGTGCCAGCAGTTACTCGAGGGCGCACACTGAAGCTTTCTTT. This sequence encodes CASSYSRAHTEAFF.

This clonotype was counted between two and nine times. The chain has TRBV30 and TRBJ1-6; tentatively, D is TRBD1 (5 bases). The CDR3 totals 14 residues. Germline V gives CDR1 GTSNPN, CDR2 SVGIG (reference sequence). The ends were cut back, 3 bases at V and 8 bases at J, with 14 bases in the middle. The CDR3, as DNA: TGTGCCTGGAGCGGCGGGCAGGGACATTCACCCCTCCACTTT. Translating gives CAWSGGQGHSPLHF.

Remarks on this clonotype: A read error may explain this, as a much larger clone is one base away. This CDR3 is CASSEIGQPQHF. The CDR3 DNA reads as TGTGCCAGCAGTGAAATTGGTCAGCCCCAGCATTTT. The rearrangement joins TRBV2 to TRBJ1-5; unclear D gene. The V end was cut by 2 bases, the J end by 6 bases, with 5 bases between. Germline CDR1 is SNHLY and CDR2 is FYNNEI. The CDR3 spans 12 residues.

The chain combines TRBV29-1 with TRBJ1-4; 9 bases match TRBD1. This CDR3 is 14 amino acids long. Germline assignment: CDR1 SQVTM and CDR2 ANQGSEA. J gave up 0 bases and V 7 bases, and 3 bases lay outside the gene matches. The CDR3 region is CSARQGATNEKLFF. In DNA form, the CDR3 reads TGCAGCGCCCGACAGGGGGCAACTAATGAAAAACTGTTTTTT.

Comments on this clonotype: The junction does not match germline at one end; this may be a read error. The chain links TRBV11-3 to TRBJ2-1; no reliable D call. CDR1 and CDR2 (germline): SGHNT, YENEEA. The CDR3 contains 18 residues. The chain's CDR3 is CASSFTWAKPSSDNEQFF. CDR3 DNA sequence: TGTGCCAGCAGCTTTACGTGGGCTAAGCCGAGCTCCGACAATGAGCAGTTCTTC.

J is TRBJ2-4 and V is TRBV7-2, with D perhaps assigned TRBD1 or TRBD2 (5 bases each). Trimming stripped 1 base from V and 3 bases from J, with 10 bases between. This CDR3 spans 15 amino acids. Germline V CDR1 and CDR2: SGHTA, FQGNSA. CDR3 DNA: TGTGCCAGCAGCTTAGGGGGGAGCGGCAAAAACATTCAGTACTTC. Its translation: CASSLGGSGKNIQYF.

CDR3 sequence reads: CASSLVQVYEQYF. The CDR3 nucleotides are TGTGCCAGCAGTTTAGTACAGGTCTACGAGCAGTACTTC. The rearrangement links TRBV28 to TRBJ2-7; D perhaps matches TRBD1 (5 bases). The CDR3 loop spans 13 amino acids. Trimming cost V 2 bases and J 3 bases, with 8 bases left between them. CDR1 and CDR2 (germline): MDHEN, SYDVKM.

The chain recombines TRBV20-1 with TRBJ1-5; 7 bases map to TRBD1. Germline V gene sequence: CDR1 DFQATT, CDR2 SNEGSKA (reference sequence). This CDR3 spans 16 amino acids. V was clipped by 4 bases and J by 1 base; unmatched bases: 10. The CDR3 sequence: CSAKGRQGASNQPQHF. In DNA form, the CDR3 reads TGCAGTGCTAAGGGACGACAGGGTGCGAGCAATCAGCCCCAGCATTTT.